What follows are 17 T cell receptor beta chains derived from one specimen sequenced in a study of blood T cells in healthy people across ages. PCR was performed a second time for about 7 to 11 cycles using a sample-barcoded 5' primer and a J-beta primer mix. Each CDR3 protein is one row after TCRdb ran MiXCR on the 5' RACE reads. This sample has about 1.4 million distinct CDR3 sequences, with 55% to 75% found just once. The material sequenced was blood. The receptors shown here come from a man aged 18 to 30 in good health.

The J gene is TRBJ1-2, the V gene TRBV15; D remains unclear. V lost 0 bases, J lost 2 bases, and 10 bases lay in between. The germline gives CDR1 LNHNV, CDR2 YYDKDF (reference sequence). This CDR3 comprises 15 residues. DNA for the CDR3: TGTGCCACCAGCAGAGACCGGGAGCCAAACTATGGCTACACCTTC. Translating gives CATSRDREPNYGYTF.

This CDR3 is CASSRGGGDQVKETQYF. The DNA for the CDR3 is TGTGCCAGCTCACGCGGCGGGGGGGATCAGGTTAAAGAGACCCAGTACTTC. The V gene is TRBV7-2, the J gene TRBJ2-5, with TRBD2 matching 9 bases. V gave up 8 bases and J gave up 3 bases; unmatched junction bases: 16. Germline V gene data show CDR1 as SGHTA and CDR2 as FQGNSA. The CDR3 covers 17 residues.

This clonotype has only one observation. This rearrangement joins TRBV27 to TRBJ2-3; 7 nucleotides line up with TRBD2. This CDR3 spans 15 amino acids. Trimming cost V 4 bases and J 5 bases; bases outside gene matches: 9. CDR1 is MNHEY, CDR2 SMNVEV, per germline (reference sequence). The CDR3 reads CASSWGGLIGDTQYF. The CDR3 coding sequence is TGTGCCAGCAGTTGGGGGGGTCTTATCGGAGATACGCAGTATTTT.

This clonotype was recorded a few times. The gene calls are TRBV7-2 and TRBJ2-5, with no clear D. Trimming shortened V by 2 bases and J by 3 bases, and 10 bases separated the two germline ends. Germline V CDR1 and CDR2: SGHTA, FQGNSA. The CDR3 spans 14 residues. The CDR3 region is CASSLYRREETQYF. The CDR3 DNA reads TGTGCCAGCAGCTTATACAGAAGGGAAGAGACCCAGTACTTC. The entire variable domain, with the rest obtained from reference TRBV7-2 and TRBJ2-5, is as follows: GAGVSQSPSNKVTEKGKDVELRCDPISGHTALYWYRQSLGQGLEFLIYFQGNSAPDKSGLPSDRFSAERTGGSVSTLTIQRTQQEDSAVYLCASSLYRREETQYFGPGTRLLVL.

V gene TRBV5-1 combines with J gene TRBJ2-1; D perhaps matches TRBD2 (5 bases). CDR1 and CDR2 from the germline V gene are SGHRS and YFSETQ. V lost 7 bases and J lost 5, with 13 bases in between. The CDR3 covers 13 residues. The CDR3 sequence: CASRTRSNNEQFF. The CDR3 nucleotides read TGCGCCAGCCGAACTAGATCGAACAATGAGCAGTTCTTC.

In DNA form, the CDR3 reads TGCGCCAGCAGCTTGGGACAGGGGGAAAACATTCAGTACTTC. It translates to CASSLGQGENIQYF. This chain connects TRBV5-1 to TRBJ2-4; 9 bases agree with TRBD1. Germline V gene data show CDR1 as SGHRS and CDR2 as YFSETQ. V lost 0 bases to trimming and J lost 5 bases; unmatched junction nucleotides: 0. This CDR3 region has 14 residues.

The genes are TRBV28 and TRBJ1-5; D remains ambiguous. CDR1 and CDR2 (germline): MDHEN, SYDVKM. V was shortened by 7 bases and J by 1 base, with 8 bases between the two germline ends. The CDR3 has 13 amino acids. CDR3 amino acids: CASKGGSNQPQHF. CDR3 nucleotides: TGTGCCAGCAAGGGTGGGAGCAATCAGCCCCAGCATTTT. Looking up the rest from reference TRBV28 and TRBJ1-5 gives the full variable domain: DVKVTQSSRYLVKRTGEKVFLECVQDMDHENMFWYRQDPGLGLRLIYFSYDVKMKEKGDIPEGYSVSREKKERFSLILESASTNQTSMYLCASKGGSNQPQHFGDGTRLSIL.

The chain combines TRBV5-1 with TRBJ2-1; D is perhaps TRBD1 (6 bases). Germline CDR1 reads SGHRS; CDR2 reads YFSETQ. The CDR3 extends over 15 amino acids. Trimming removed 3 bases from V and 7 bases from J, with 17 bases in between. This CDR3 reads CASSSGEGTWNEQFF. The CDR3 DNA sequence: TGCGCCAGCAGCTCAGGGGAAGGGACATGGAATGAGCAGTTCTTC.

The V call is TRBV27, the J call TRBJ1-1; 8 bases line up with TRBD1. Trimming cost V 6 bases and J 8 bases; bases outside gene matches: 5. Germline V gives CDR1 MNHEY, CDR2 SMNVEV (reference sequence). The CDR3 runs to 12 residues. CDR3 sequence (DNA): TGTGCCAGCAGCCGGGACAGGCTCGAAGCTTTCTTT. Its translation: CASSRDRLEAFF.

This chain links TRBV6-6 with TRBJ1-6, with 9 bases identical to TRBD1. The V gene's germline CDR1 is MNHNY and CDR2 SVGAGI (reference sequence). Trimming took 4 bases from V and 6 from J; bases not matched to a gene: 7. The CDR3 is 16 residues long. CDR3 sequence (DNA): TGTGCCAGCAGTTCCCAGGGACAGGGAATTAATTCACCCCTCCACTTT. This translates into CASSSQGQGINSPLHF.

The chain is built from TRBV28 and TRBJ2-1; 7 bases line up with TRBD1. The CDR3 runs to 16 residues. Germline-derived CDR1 and CDR2 are MDHEN and SYDVKM. The V segment lost 3 bases and the J segment 4 bases; nucleotides outside the gene matches: 9. CDR3 amino acids: CASSLTGTATYNEQFF. As DNA, the CDR3 is TGTGCCAGCAGTTTGACCGGGACAGCAACTTACAATGAGCAGTTCTTC.

The table lists this clonotype with a count of one. This sequence joins TRBV14 and TRBJ2-1; no firm D call. This CDR3 spans 16 amino acids. Trimming shortened V by 0 bases and J by 0 bases, and 9 bases separated the two germline ends. CDR1 and CDR2 from the germline V gene are SGHDN and FVKESK. The CDR3 bases are TGTGCCAGCAGCCAAGACCCGCATAGCTCCTACAATGAGCAGTTCTTC. Amino acid sequence: CASSQDPHSSYNEQFF. The full variable domain, rest sourced from reference TRBV14 and TRBJ2-1, is EAGVTQFPSHSVIEKGQTVTLRCDPISGHDNLYWYRRVMGKEIKFLLHFVKESKQDESGMPNNRFLAERTGGTYSTLKVQPAELEDSGVYFCASSQDPHSSYNEQFFGPGTRLTVL.

A remark on this clonotype: One end of the junction is discordant with germline, which a read error may explain. The chain is built from TRBV9 and TRBJ2-3; TRBD2 is a possible D gene (5 bases). CDR1 and CDR2 (germline): SGDLS, YYNGEE. The CDR3 loop spans 16 amino acids. The chain's CDR3 is CASSGPAGERTDTQYF. DNA of the CDR3: TGTGCCAGCAGCGGCCCCGCCGGGGAACGCACGGATACGCAGTATTTT.

The rearrangement links TRBV4-1 to TRBJ1-1; D is unresolved. This CDR3 has 14 residues. Germline V gene sequence: CDR1 MGHRA, CDR2 YSYEKL. Between the trimmed V and J ends, which lost 3 bases and 1 base, there was a span of 9 bases. The CDR3 DNA follows: TGCGCCAGCAGCCATGAAAGTGGGAACACTGAAGCTTTCTTT. Protein sequence: CASSHESGNTEAFF.

V gene TRBV6-1 combines with J gene TRBJ2-3; 8 positions agree with TRBD2. Trimming cost V 2 bases and J 10 bases; bases outside gene matches: 17. From germline, CDR1 is MNHNS and CDR2 SASEGT. The CDR3 totals 17 residues. The CDR3 spells CASSEPRGGPPNNAQYF. The DNA for the CDR3 is TGTGCCAGCAGTGAACCACGGGGGGGACCTCCGAATAATGCGCAGTATTTT.

The rearrangement links TRBV15 to TRBJ2-7, with 7 nucleotides matching TRBD1. Germline V lookup: CDR1 LNHNV, CDR2 YYDKDF (reference sequence). The CDR3 has 15 amino acids. After removal of 5 bases from V and 2 bases from J, the junction contained 9 bases not matched to a gene. For the CDR3, the DNA is TGTGCCACCAGCGGACCTCGACAGGGTGCCTACGAGCAGTACTTC. This encodes CATSGPRQGAYEQYF.

CDR3 nucleotides: TGCGCCAGCAGCCTCATCTTTGATGAGCAGTTCTTC. Translated: CASSLIFDEQFF. V is TRBV4-1 and J is TRBJ2-1; D gene ambiguous. The V gene lost 4 bases and the J gene lost 8 bases, with 9 bases spanning the gap. CDR3 length equals 12 residues. Germline V gene lookup returns CDR1 MGHRA and CDR2 YSYEKL.